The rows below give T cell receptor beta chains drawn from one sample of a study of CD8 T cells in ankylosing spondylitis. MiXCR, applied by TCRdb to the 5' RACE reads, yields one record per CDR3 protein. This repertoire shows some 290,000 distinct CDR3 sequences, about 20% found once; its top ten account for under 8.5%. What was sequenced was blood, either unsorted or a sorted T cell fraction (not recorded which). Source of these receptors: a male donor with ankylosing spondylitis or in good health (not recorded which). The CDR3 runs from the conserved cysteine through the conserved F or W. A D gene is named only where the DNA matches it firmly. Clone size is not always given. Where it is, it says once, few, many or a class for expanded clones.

CDR3 protein: CASTGAAGGSSYNEQFF
CDR3 DNA: TGCGCCAGCACGGGTGCGGCGGGAGGATCTTCCTACAATGAGCAGTTCTTC
D gene: TRBD2
clone size: few
J gene: TRBJ2-1
V gene: TRBV5-1

CDR3 protein: CASVGLGTGELFF
CDR3 DNA: TGTGCCTCCGTGGGTCTGGGAACCGGGGAGCTGTTTTTT
D gene: -
clone size: -
J gene: TRBJ2-2
V gene: TRBV10-3

CDR3 protein: CASSVAQGGTGELFF
CDR3 DNA: TGTGCCAGCAGCGTAGCACAGGGCGGGACCGGGGAGCTGTTTTTT
D gene: -
clone size: many
J gene: TRBJ2-2
V gene: TRBV9

CDR3 protein: CATSRDRGRQPQHF
CDR3 DNA: TGTGCCACCAGCAGGGACAGGGGGCGTCAGCCCCAGCATTTT
D gene: TRBD1
clone size: -
J gene: TRBJ1-5
V gene: TRBV15

CDR3 protein: CASSQLAGGPGEQFF
CDR3 DNA: TGTGCCAGCAGCCAACTAGCGGGGGGGCCGGGTGAGCAGTTCTTC
D gene: TRBD2
clone size: -
J gene: TRBJ2-1
V gene: TRBV12-3/TRBV12-4

CDR3 protein: CASSTGQYQETQYF
CDR3 DNA: TGCGCCAGCAGCACGGGACAGTACCAAGAGACCCAGTACTTC
D gene: TRBD1
clone size: many
J gene: TRBJ2-5
V gene: TRBV5-1

CDR3 protein: CSARAITSGGYNEQFF
CDR3 DNA: TGCAGTGCTAGAGCAATAACTAGCGGGGGTTACAATGAGCAGTTCTTC
D gene: TRBD2
clone size: -
J gene: TRBJ2-1
V gene: TRBV20-1

CDR3 protein: CASSFLGTGALGSGVSNEQFF
CDR3 DNA: TGTGCCAGCAGTTTCCTCGGGACAGGGGCTTTAGGTAGCGGAGTAAGCAATGAGCAGTTCTTC
D gene: TRBD1
clone size: -
J gene: TRBJ2-1
V gene: TRBV27

CDR3 protein: CASSAWTSGGSTDTQYF
CDR3 DNA: TGTGCCAGCAGCGCATGGACTAGCGGGGGCAGCACAGATACGCAGTATTTT
D gene: TRBD2
clone size: many
J gene: TRBJ2-3
V gene: TRBV7-2

CDR3 protein: CASSFGGGPLIAKNIQYF
CDR3 DNA: TGCGCCAGCAGCTTCGGGGGGGGACCGTTAATAGCCAAAAACATTCAGTACTTC
D gene: TRBD2
clone size: few
J gene: TRBJ2-4
V gene: TRBV5-1

CDR3 protein: CASSRIKVNYNEQFF
CDR3 DNA: TGTGCCAGCAGCCGGATCAAGGTAAACTACAATGAGCAGTTCTTC
D gene: -
clone size: -
J gene: TRBJ2-1
V gene: TRBV7-9

CDR3 protein: CASAGVYNEQFF
CDR3 DNA: TGTGCCAGCGCCGGGGTTTACAATGAGCAGTTCTTC
D gene: -
clone size: many
J gene: TRBJ2-1
V gene: TRBV28

CDR3 protein: CASSSTQGQPQHF
CDR3 DNA: TGTGCCAGCAGTTCGACCCAGGGTCAGCCCCAGCATTTT
D gene: -
clone size: -
J gene: TRBJ1-5
V gene: TRBV6-5

CDR3 protein: CASSLWDRTANEQFF
CDR3 DNA: TGTGCCAGCAGTTTATGGGACAGGACGGCCAATGAGCAGTTCTTC
D gene: TRBD1
clone size: -
J gene: TRBJ2-1
V gene: TRBV28

CDR3 protein: CASSPVALGAIPYF
CDR3 DNA: -
D gene: -
clone size: few
J gene: TRBJ2-3
V gene: TRBV7-9

CDR3 protein: CAISDGLAYEQFF
CDR3 DNA: TGTGCCATCAGTGACGGACTAGCCTATGAGCAGTTCTTC
D gene: TRBD2
clone size: -
J gene: TRBJ2-1
V gene: TRBV10-3

CDR3 protein: CASRPTSGRVDTQYF
CDR3 DNA: TGCGCCAGCAGGCCGACTAGCGGGAGGGTAGATACGCAGTATTTT
D gene: TRBD2
clone size: -
J gene: TRBJ2-3
V gene: TRBV5-1

CDR3 protein: CASSYGQGLAGHNEQFF
CDR3 DNA: TGTGCCAGCAGTTATGGCCAGGGTCTAGCGGGGCACAATGAGCAGTTCTTC
D gene: TRBD2
clone size: few
J gene: TRBJ2-1
V gene: TRBV6-5

CDR3 protein: CASSVGGGGETQYF
CDR3 DNA: TGTGCCAGCAGCGTAGGTGGGGGTGGAGAGACCCAGTACTTC
D gene: -
clone size: -
J gene: TRBJ2-5
V gene: TRBV9

CDR3 protein: CASSPARRPQHF
CDR3 DNA: TGTGCCAGCAGTCCCGCGAGGCGGCCCCAGCATTTT
D gene: -
clone size: -
J gene: TRBJ1-5
V gene: TRBV28

CDR3 protein: CASSVDEYNEQFF
CDR3 DNA: TGTGCCAGCAGCGTAGACGAGTACAATGAGCAGTTCTTC
D gene: -
clone size: few
J gene: TRBJ2-1
V gene: TRBV9

CDR3 protein: CASSSSQGYNEQFF
CDR3 DNA: TGTGCCAGCAGCAGCTCACAGGGTTACAATGAGCAGTTCTTC
D gene: -
clone size: -
J gene: TRBJ2-1
V gene: TRBV3-1

CDR3 protein: CASSLMAGGLYNEQFF
CDR3 DNA: TGTGCCAGCAGCTTAATGGCGGGAGGGCTTTACAATGAGCAGTTCTTC
D gene: TRBD2
clone size: few
J gene: TRBJ2-1
V gene: TRBV7-2

CDR3 protein: CASTLMTDTQYF
CDR3 DNA: TGTGCCAGCACCTTAATGACAGATACGCAGTATTTT
D gene: -
clone size: -
J gene: TRBJ2-3
V gene: TRBV7-2

CDR3 protein: CASNLDRATDTQYF
CDR3 DNA: TGCGCCAGCAACTTGGACAGGGCCACAGATACGCAGTATTTT
D gene: TRBD1
clone size: many
J gene: TRBJ2-3
V gene: TRBV4-1

CDR3 protein: CATSRTPTGVTTEAFF
CDR3 DNA: TGTGCCACCAGCAGAACACCGACAGGGGTGACCACTGAAGCTTTCTTT
D gene: TRBD1
clone size: few
J gene: TRBJ1-1
V gene: TRBV15

CDR3 protein: CASSLGQGRMNTEAFF
CDR3 DNA: TGTGCCAGCAGCTTGGGGCAGGGAAGGATGAACACTGAAGCTTTCTTT
D gene: -
clone size: many
J gene: TRBJ1-1
V gene: TRBV5-4

CDR3 protein: CASSLYNQETQYF
CDR3 DNA: TGTGCCAGCAGTTTGTACAACCAAGAGACCCAGTACTTC
D gene: -
clone size: -
J gene: TRBJ2-5
V gene: TRBV27

CDR3 protein: CASSRSVNTGELFF
CDR3 DNA: TGTGCCAGCAGCCGTAGCGTGAACACCGGGGAGCTGTTTTTT
D gene: -
clone size: few
J gene: TRBJ2-2
V gene: TRBV3-1

CDR3 protein: CASSYSSGPNQETQYF
CDR3 DNA: TGTGCCAGCAGTTACTCGAGCGGACCCAACCAAGAGACCCAGTACTTC
D gene: -
clone size: -
J gene: TRBJ2-5
V gene: TRBV6-5

CDR3 protein: CSAPGLAIDEQFF
CDR3 DNA: TGCAGTGCTCCGGGACTAGCGATCGATGAGCAGTTCTTC
D gene: TRBD2
clone size: many
J gene: TRBJ2-1
V gene: TRBV20-1

CDR3 protein: CASKVGGNSPLHF
CDR3 DNA: TGTGCCAGTAAGGTCGGGGGGAATTCACCCCTCCACTTT
D gene: -
clone size: -
J gene: TRBJ1-6
V gene: TRBV19

CDR3 protein: CASSLANSMNTGELFF
CDR3 DNA: TGCGCCAGCAGCTTGGCCAATAGCATGAACACCGGGGAGCTGTTTTTT
D gene: -
clone size: -
J gene: TRBJ2-2
V gene: TRBV5-1

CDR3 protein: CAISDIPGRQLYTEAFF
CDR3 DNA: TGTGCCATCAGTGATATCCCAGGGAGACAACTTTACACTGAAGCTTTCTTT
D gene: -
clone size: -
J gene: TRBJ1-1
V gene: TRBV10-3

CDR3 protein: CASSPGGARETQYF
CDR3 DNA: TGCGCCAGCAGCCCCGGGGGGGCACGAGAGACCCAGTACTTC
D gene: TRBD2
clone size: few
J gene: TRBJ2-5
V gene: TRBV5-1

CDR3 protein: CASNPGIGNHEQFF
CDR3 DNA: TGTGCCAGCAACCCGGGTATTGGGAACCATGAGCAGTTCTTC
D gene: -
clone size: -
J gene: TRBJ2-1
V gene: TRBV12-3/TRBV12-4

CDR3 protein: CASSSTSGLAKNIQYF
CDR3 DNA: TGCGCCAGCAGCTCCACGTCCGGTTTAGCCAAAAACATTCAGTACTTC
D gene: -
clone size: few
J gene: TRBJ2-4
V gene: TRBV5-1

CDR3 protein: CASSQGDGQFQETQYF
CDR3 DNA: TGTGCCAGCAGCCAGGGGGACGGACAGTTCCAAGAGACCCAGTACTTC
D gene: -
clone size: -
J gene: TRBJ2-5
V gene: TRBV4-2